Listed below are T cell receptor beta chains from one sample, sequenced in a study of T cell repertoires in cytomegalovirus infection. TCRdb reprocessed the reads via MiXCR and lists one record per CDR3 protein. The sample records about 190,000 distinct CDR3 sequences, about a tenth being singletons. The sample was PBMCs. The receptor set was obtained from a human donor in good health (CMV status not recorded). Some clones in this sample may be carry-over from other donors' samples. Both conserved end residues are part of each CDR3. A D gene is named only where the DNA matches it firmly. Size values are once, few and many counts, or a class for expanded clones, and some rows have none.

J: TRBJ2-4
size: few
V: TRBV20-1
D: NA
DNA: TGCAGTGCTAGAGAGCCCCCTCCAGCCGAGGGAAACATTCAGTACTTC
CDR3: CSAREPPPAEGNIQYF

J: TRBJ1-4
size: many
V: TRBV7-2
D: NA
DNA: TGTGCCAGCAGCTCGGGCCGTATGCTCCCTAATGAAAAACTGTTTTTT
CDR3: CASSSGRMLPNEKLFF

J: TRBJ1-6
size: many
V: TRBV7-9
D: NA
DNA: TGTGCCAGCAGCTTAGCGGACCCACCCCTCCACTTT
CDR3: CASSLADPPLHF

J: TRBJ2-7
size: many
V: TRBV4-1
D: NA
DNA: TGCGCCAGCAGCCAAGGTCCACAGGGCTTCGACGAGCAGTACTTC
CDR3: CASSQGPQGFDEQYF

J: TRBJ1-6
size: many
V: TRBV7-2
D: NA
DNA: TGTGCCAGCAGCTCCGTCTATAATTCACCCCTCCACTTT
CDR3: CASSSVYNSPLHF

J: TRBJ2-2
size: few
V: TRBV25-1
D: TRBD2
DNA: TGTGCCAGCAGTGAGAGCGGGAGTTGGAACACCGGGGAGCTGTTTTTT
CDR3: CASSESGSWNTGELFF

J: TRBJ2-1
size: many
V: TRBV7-2
D: TRBD2
DNA: TGTGCCAGCAGGCCAGGCGGGGGGTTAAGGACCTACAATGAGCAGTTCTTC
CDR3: CASRPGGGLRTYNEQFF

J: TRBJ1-5
size: NA
V: TRBV20-1
D: TRBD1
DNA: TGCAGTGCTCCCAGGGGGACAGGCAATCAGCCCCAGCATTTT
CDR3: CSAPRGTGNQPQHF

J: TRBJ2-7
size: few
V: TRBV7-9
D: NA
DNA: TGTGCCAGCGAAGAAGCCTACGAGCAGTACTTC
CDR3: CASEEAYEQYF

J: TRBJ2-5
size: few
V: TRBV29-1
D: NA
DNA: TGCAGCGTTAACAGAGATGGCGAGACCCAGTACTTC
CDR3: CSVNRDGETQYF

J: TRBJ2-6
size: many
V: TRBV29-1
D: NA
DNA: TGCAGCGTTCAGCTGGGACTCGGCAACTCTGGGGCCAACGTCCTGACTTTC
CDR3: CSVQLGLGNSGANVLTF

J: TRBJ2-5
size: many
V: TRBV6-6
D: TRBD1
DNA: TGTGCCAGCAGTAACCCGCGGGGACAGGGTAGAGAGACCCAGTACTTC
CDR3: CASSNPRGQGRETQYF

J: TRBJ2-1
size: many
V: TRBV6-1
D: TRBD1
DNA: TGTGCCAGCAGTAACCAATGGGTGAGACAGGGTCCCGATGAGCAGTTCTTC
CDR3: CASSNQWVRQGPDEQFF